This passage covers 28 T cell receptor beta chains from one sample sequenced in a study of spatial heterogeneity in lung cancer. TCRdb analysed the 5' RACE reads with MiXCR anew, one entry per CDR3 protein. The data show around 7,800 distinct CDR3 sequences, roughly 8.6% seen once. Time point of the sample: sample taken at primary tumor resection. The sequenced material consisted of unsorted whole RNA from tumor, nontumor lung or frozen PBMC. The material was PBMCs, obtained at surgery. The receptors stem from a male donor with early-stage non-small cell lung cancer.

This clonotype was observed at least ten times. This beta chain slipped into a library made for alpha chains as a stray read, so its size is not meaningful. The chain recombines TRBV12-3 or TRBV12-4 with TRBJ2-7, with D maybe TRBD1 (5 bases). V lost 5 bases and J lost 3, with 8 bases in between. CDR3 length: 12 amino acids. For the CDR3, the DNA is TGTGCCAGCAGTCCGCAGGGCTACGAGCAGTACTTC. It translates to CASSPQGYEQYF.

At least ten counts were recorded for this clonotype. This beta chain is an off-target read within a library intended for alpha chains, so its frequency means little. The V gene is TRBV13, the J gene TRBJ2-3, with a possible D match to TRBD2 (6 bases). In germline, CDR1 is PRHDT, CDR2 FYEKMQ (reference sequence). This CDR3 has 12 amino acids. V gave up 3 bases and J gave up 11 bases, with 12 bases separating them. The CDR3 spells CASSFAGREQYF. CDR3 DNA sequence: TGTGCCAGCAGCTTCGCGGGGCGGGAGCAGTATTTT.

This clonotype was counted between two and nine times. This beta chain was picked up by a library intended for alpha chains and is off target, so its count carries little meaning. This chain joins TRBV12-3 or TRBV12-4 and TRBJ2-1; 7 bases line up with TRBD2. The CDR3 consists of 15 residues. With V trimmed by 6 bases and J by 4 bases, 9 bases remained unmatched. The CDR3 sequence is CASRGGDYLYNEQFF. The CDR3 bases are TGTGCCAGCAGGGGAGGGGACTACCTATACAATGAGCAGTTCTTC.

This clonotype was counted at least ten times. This beta chain is an off-target read within a library intended for alpha chains, so its frequency means little. This rearrangement joins TRBV6-6 to TRBJ1-1; TRBD1 aligns across 7 bases. Germline CDR1 MNHNY, CDR2 SVGAGI (reference sequence). The trim removed 10 bases at V and 4 bases at J, leaving 6 bases unmatched. The CDR3 has 12 residues. Written as DNA, the CDR3 is TGTGCCATCGATCAGGGGGTCACTGAAGCTTTCTTT. Translated: CAIDQGVTEAFF.

This clonotype was observed a handful of times. Because this beta chain is a stray read in a library intended to capture alpha chains, its abundance should not be given much weight. CDR3: CASSESGGQVYGETQYF. The CDR3 DNA is TGTGCCAGCAGCGAGAGCGGGGGACAGGTCTACGGAGAGACCCAGTACTTC. The V and J genes are TRBV9 and TRBJ2-5; D possibly matches TRBD1 or TRBD2 (8 bases each). Between the trimmed V and J ends, which lost 3 bases and 4 bases, there was a span of 22 bases. Germline CDR1 and CDR2: SGDLS and YYNGEE. The CDR3 extends over 17 amino acids. The full variable domain, with the rest looked up from reference TRBV9 and TRBJ2-5, is DSGVTQTPKHLITATGQRVTLRCSPRSGDLSVYWYQQSLDQGLQFLIQYYNGEERAKGNILERFSAQQFPDLHSELNLSSLELGDSALYFCASSESGGQVYGETQYFGPGTRLLVL.

Turning to this clonotype: A much larger clone lies one base from this, so it may be a read error. This beta chain was picked up by a library intended for alpha chains and is off target, so its count carries little meaning. The J gene is TRBJ2-6, the V gene TRBV2, with D tentatively TRBD1 (6 bases). The V gene lost 10 bases and the J gene lost 2 bases, with 15 bases spanning the gap. This CDR3 region has 15 residues. CDR1 SNHLY and CDR2 FYNNEI come from the germline V gene. The CDR3 coding sequence is TGTGCCAACATGCAACAGGGTCCTGGGGCCAACGTCCTGACTTTC. Translating it yields CANMQQGPGANVLTF.

This clonotype was counted ten times or more. This beta chain is a stray sequence in a library constructed for alpha chains; its clone size is not meaningful. The chain carries TRBV7-2 and TRBJ2-1; TRBD2 matches at 8 bases. The CDR3 is made up of 15 amino acids. With 2 bases clipped from V and 1 base from J, the junction kept 1 base outside the gene matches. Germline CDR1 and CDR2: SGHTA and FQGNSA. In nucleotides, the CDR3 is TGTGCCAGCAGCTTACTAGCGGGTTCCTACAATGAGCAGTTCTTC. It codes for CASSLLAGSYNEQFF. Variable domain in full (rest from reference TRBV7-2 and TRBJ2-1): GAGVSQSPSNKVTEKGKDVELRCDPISGHTALYWYRQSLGQGLEFLIYFQGNSAPDKSGLPSDRFSAERTGGSVSTLTIQRTQQEDSAVYLCASSLLAGSYNEQFFGPGTRLTVL.

Remarks on this clonotype: In a library made to pick up alpha chains, this beta chain is a stray read with a size that means little. The V and J genes are TRBV6-2 or TRBV6-3 and TRBJ2-5; D not resolved. The germline V and J ends were trimmed by 2 bases and 7 bases, with 5 bases remaining between them. CDR3 length: 11 amino acids. Germline V gene sequence: CDR1 MNHEY, CDR2 SVGEGT. CDR3 DNA sequence: TGTGCCAGCAGTTACAAGGCGACCCAGTACTTC. Its translation is CASSYKATQYF.

In its sample, this clonotype was seen many times. Because this beta chain is a stray read in a library intended to capture alpha chains, its abundance should not be given much weight. As DNA, the CDR3 is TGTGCCAGCAGCGTAGCGGGAGGGAACACCGGGGAGCTGTTTTTT. This translates into CASSVAGGNTGELFF. The J gene is TRBJ2-2, the V gene TRBV4-2; 10 bases map to TRBD2. The V segment lost 5 bases and the J segment 1 base; nucleotides outside the gene matches: 1. CDR3 length equals 15 residues. The V gene's germline CDR1 is LGHNA and CDR2 YNFKEQ.

This clonotype was observed many times. With the library built for alpha chains, this beta chain is off target and its frequency is not meaningful. As DNA, the CDR3 is TGCAGTGCTAGAGATTATGATAACCCGTACGAGCAGTACTTC. It codes for CSARDYDNPYEQYF. This chain uses TRBV20-1 with TRBJ2-7; unclear D gene. Between the trimmed V and J ends, which lost 0 bases and 4 bases, there was a span of 13 bases. CDR3 length: 14 residues. Germline lookup yields CDR1 DFQATT and CDR2 SNEGSKA (reference sequence).

In regard to this clonotype: In a library made to pick up alpha chains, this beta chain is a stray read with a size that means little. V is TRBV20-1 and J is TRBJ1-1; a weak D match, TRBD1 (6 bases). Per germline, CDR1 DFQATT and CDR2 SNEGSKA (reference sequence). The CDR3 extends over 11 amino acids. Trimming removed 6 bases from V and 5 bases from J, with 10 bases in between. CDR3 sequence reads: CSAYRVTEAFF. The CDR3 coding sequence is TGCAGTGCCTACAGGGTAACTGAAGCTTTCTTT.

In this sample, this clonotype turned up many times. Found in a library prepared for alpha chains, this beta chain is an off-target read, and its abundance has little meaning. CDR3: CASSRLPMAGWNEQFF. The CDR3 DNA reads TGTGCCAGCAGTCGCCTTCCCATGGCAGGGTGGAATGAGCAGTTCTTC. This chain links TRBV6-2 or TRBV6-3 with TRBJ2-1, with D perhaps matching TRBD1 (5 bases). V gave up 5 bases and J gave up 7 bases, with 21 bases separating them. The CDR3 is 16 residues long. Germline CDR1 and CDR2: MNHEY and SVGEGT.

On this clonotype: Since it is a stray read in a library aimed at alpha chains, this beta chain has a size that is not meaningful. V is TRBV18 and J is TRBJ2-1, with D perhaps TRBD2 (5 bases). Germline V gene data show CDR1 as KGHSH and CDR2 as LQKENI. The V gene lost 11 bases and the J gene lost 0 bases, with 11 bases spanning the gap. The CDR3 runs to 13 residues. CDR3 nucleotide sequence: TGTGCCTCAAGAGGGAGCTCCTACAATGAGCAGTTCTTC. As protein: CASRGSSYNEQFF.

This clonotype was counted many times. This beta chain is an off-target read within a library intended for alpha chains, so its frequency means little. J is TRBJ2-7 and V is TRBV5-1; D gene ambiguous. Between the trimmed V and J ends, which lost 4 bases and 1 base, there was a span of 15 bases. Per germline, CDR1 SGHRS and CDR2 YFSETQ. CDR3 length: 15 residues. CDR3 residues: CASSGGDTFSYEQYF. In DNA form, the CDR3 reads TGCGCCAGCAGCGGTGGAGACACGTTTTCCTACGAGCAGTACTTC.

This clonotype appeared many times. With the library built for alpha chains, this beta chain is off target and its frequency is not meaningful. The chain is built from TRBV12-3 or TRBV12-4 and TRBJ2-3; no clear D. This CDR3 spans 12 amino acids. V was clipped by 5 bases and J by 4 bases, with 7 bases between them. Here the CDR3 reads CASSLAPDTQYF. DNA of the CDR3: TGTGCCAGCAGTCTCGCACCAGATACGCAGTATTTT.

This clonotype was detected ten times or more. Little can be read into the size of this beta chain, an off-target read in a library designed for alpha chains. V is TRBV6-1 and J is TRBJ2-3, with 10 bases that match TRBD1. J was trimmed by 2 bases and V by 6 bases; bases with no gene match: 8. Germline V gene data show CDR1 as MNHNS and CDR2 as SASEGT. The CDR3 spans 16 residues. The CDR3: CASRTAGTGDTDTQYF. CDR3 in DNA: TGTGCCAGCAGAACAGCCGGGACAGGGGACACAGATACGCAGTATTTT.

About this clonotype itself: This beta chain came through as a stray read in a library set up for alpha chains, and its size says little. The J gene is TRBJ2-3, the V gene TRBV3-1, with D unclear. The V gene's germline CDR1 is LGHDT and CDR2 YNNKEL (reference sequence). Trimming removed 1 base from V and 6 bases from J, with 11 bases in between. The CDR3 totals 14 residues. The CDR3 DNA follows: TGTGCCAGCAGCCAAGTTGACGTTTACGATACGCAGTATTTT. This encodes CASSQVDVYDTQYF.

This clonotype was observed at least ten times. This beta chain slipped into a library made for alpha chains as a stray read, so its size is not meaningful. This chain joins TRBV10-3 and TRBJ1-1; the match to TRBD1 covers 7 bases. This CDR3 has 13 amino acids. The V and J ends lost 10 bases and 4 bases, in that order; junction bases with no gene match: 9. Per germline, CDR1 ENHRY and CDR2 SYGVKD. The chain's CDR3 is CATVQGGSTEAFF. The DNA for the CDR3 is TGTGCCACCGTTCAGGGGGGGTCCACTGAAGCTTTCTTT.

This clonotype was counted many times. This beta chain was picked up by a library intended for alpha chains and is off target, so its count carries little meaning. V gene TRBV7-3 combines with J gene TRBJ2-1, with 8 bases fitting TRBD1. CDR1 and CDR2 (germline): SGHTA, FQGTGA. The length of the CDR3 is 14 residues. V gave up 6 bases and J gave up 3 bases; unmatched junction bases: 4. The CDR3 coding sequence is TGTGCCAGCAGATTCGGGACAGGCTACAATGAGCAGTTCTTC. Protein sequence: CASRFGTGYNEQFF.

About this clonotype itself: This beta chain was picked up by a library intended for alpha chains and is off target, so its count carries little meaning. The chain combines TRBV18 with TRBJ1-6; a possible D gene is TRBD1 (6 bases). V shed 2 bases and J shed 7 bases, with 9 bases lying between them. Looked up from germline, CDR1 is KGHSH and CDR2 is LQKENI. This CDR3 has 14 residues. This CDR3 is CASSPTGRNSPLHF. CDR3 in DNA: TGTGCCAGCTCACCAACAGGGAGGAATTCACCCCTCCACTTT.

This clonotype occurred a few times. A library made for alpha chains picked up this beta chain off target, so its size means little. V usage is TRBV10-3 and J usage is TRBJ2-2, with unresolved D. There are 12 residues in the CDR3. CDR1 is ENHRY, CDR2 SYGVKD, per germline. V gave up 5 bases and J gave up 6 bases, with 7 bases separating them. CDR3 sequence reads: CAISLSSGELFF. For the CDR3, the DNA is TGTGCCATCAGTCTATCATCCGGGGAGCTGTTTTTT.

In its sample, this clonotype is medium-sized (0.01 to 0.1%). Being off target in a library aimed at alpha chains, this beta chain has a size of little meaning. CDR3 sequence: CASSGGQNYGYTF. DNA for the CDR3: TGCGCCAGCAGCGGAGGACAGAACTATGGCTACACCTTC. V gene TRBV5-1 combines with J gene TRBJ1-2, with a tentative D call TRBD1 (6 bases). The CDR3 has 13 amino acids. Trimming pared 4 bases from V and 2 bases from J, leaving 9 bases between. Germline CDR1 SGHRS, CDR2 YFSETQ.

This clonotype was counted between two and nine times. Since it is a stray read in a library aimed at alpha chains, this beta chain has a size that is not meaningful. V is TRBV14 and J is TRBJ2-5; D is uncertain. Germline CDR1 SGHDN, CDR2 FVKESK. Trimming left V 1 base short and J 5 bases short, with 14 bases between. CDR3 length: 15 residues. The CDR3 nucleotides read TGTGCCAGCAGCCAAGTGGGTCCTATGTTGGAGACCCAGTACTTC. Its protein product is CASSQVGPMLETQYF.

By proportion, this clonotype is medium-sized. This beta chain came through as a stray read in a library set up for alpha chains, and its size says little. The chain uses TRBV9 and TRBJ2-2; D remains ambiguous. The CDR3 has 12 residues. Trimming removed 4 bases at V and 5 bases at J, with 6 bases between. Germline-derived CDR1 and CDR2 are SGDLS and YYNGEE. The CDR3 is CASSPPTGELFF. The CDR3 DNA follows: TGTGCCAGCAGCCCCCCGACCGGGGAGCTGTTTTTT.

A few counts support this clonotype. Because this beta chain is a stray read in a library intended to capture alpha chains, its abundance should not be given much weight. V usage is TRBV9 and J usage is TRBJ1-6; 11 bases map to TRBD1. There are 16 residues in the CDR3. CDR1 and CDR2 (germline): SGDLS, YYNGEE. The V and J ends lost 4 bases and 6 bases, in that order; junction bases with no gene match: 6. The CDR3, as DNA: TGTGCCAGCAGCCCTCGGACAGGGGGCCCTAATTCACCCCTCCACTTT. Amino acid sequence: CASSPRTGGPNSPLHF.

This clonotype came up many times. This beta chain came through as a stray read in a library set up for alpha chains, and its size says little. This chain connects TRBV12-3 or TRBV12-4 to TRBJ2-2; D unclear. V lost 7 bases, J lost 5 bases, and 11 bases lay in between. This CDR3 spans 13 amino acids. CDR3 in amino acids: CASKLTETGELFF. CDR3 DNA: TGTGCCAGCAAACTGACGGAAACCGGGGAGCTGTTTTTT.

Notes on this clonotype: Because this beta chain is a stray read in a library intended to capture alpha chains, its abundance should not be given much weight. V is TRBV18 and J is TRBJ2-7; D ambiguous. Germline V gives CDR1 KGHSH, CDR2 LQKENI. The CDR3 runs to 13 residues. The V and J ends lost 6 bases and 0 bases respectively, with 9 bases between them. The CDR3 DNA reads TGTGCCAGCTCCCCGGGTAGCTCCTACGAGCAGTACTTC. This sequence encodes CASSPGSSYEQYF.

A word on this clonotype: For a library built for alpha chains, this beta chain is a stray read; little rests on its size. The V call is TRBV11-1, the J call TRBJ2-2; 7 positions match TRBD1. Germline lookup yields CDR1 SGHAT and CDR2 FQDESV (reference sequence). After removal of 5 bases from V and 0 bases from J, the junction contained 9 bases not matched to a gene. The length of the CDR3 is 17 residues. Written as DNA, the CDR3 is TGTGCCAGCAGCCACTATCGGACAGGCCCGAACACCGGGGAGCTGTTTTTT. Translating gives CASSHYRTGPNTGELFF.